These 25 T cell receptor beta chains were all obtained from the same sample, sequenced in a study of cytomegalovirus exposure and HLA in healthy donors. The PCR had 60 Vbeta and 13 Jbeta primers. Only in-frame clones appear in the TCRdb table, and some are missing; sequencing was by immunoSEQ multiplex PCR. The sample consists of 100,000 to 150,000 clones, under 85% of them appearing once. The sequencing sample was made of PBMCs. These receptors originate from a man in his late teens or twenties in good health and CMV-seropositive.

Of note for this clone: The conserved phenylalanine or tryptophan normally closing the CDR3 is absent here, so this likely arose from a read error. The chain recombines TRBV29-1 with TRBJ1-1; D unresolved. The CDR3 runs to 9 residues. The V gene lost 3 bases and the J gene lost 6 bases, with 2 bases spanning the gap. The germline CDR1 and CDR2 sequences are SQVTM and ANQGSEA. This CDR3 reads CSVEPEAFL. For the CDR3, the DNA is TGCAGCGTTGAGCCTGAAGCTTTCCTT.

The count of this clone is one. This chain connects TRBV6-6 to TRBJ1-5, with 7 nucleotides matching TRBD1. Per the germline V gene, CDR1 is MNHNY and CDR2 is SVGAGI (reference sequence). The CDR3 is 13 amino acids. With 6 bases clipped from V and 8 bases from J, the junction kept 7 bases outside the gene matches. The CDR3 loop is CASSSTGWEPQHF. The CDR3 nucleotides read TGTGCCAGCAGCTCGACAGGGTGGGAGCCCCAGCATTTT.

The rearrangement uses TRBV10-3 and TRBJ1-1; D perhaps matches TRBD1 (6 bases). V was clipped by 3 bases and J by 9 bases, with 17 bases between them. CDR3 length equals 14 residues. Germline V gene lookup returns CDR1 ENHRY and CDR2 SYGVKD. The CDR3 here is CAISDPGTQPQAFF. In DNA, the CDR3 is TGTGCCATCAGTGACCCGGGGACACAGCCTCAAGCTTTCTTT.

There are a few counts of this clone. The chain carries TRBV29-1 and TRBJ2-3; 9 bases are a match to TRBD2. Germline V gene data show CDR1 as SQVTM and CDR2 as ANQGSEA. The trim removed 1 base at V and 5 bases at J, leaving 4 bases unmatched. The CDR3 is made up of 14 amino acids. CDR3 sequence reads: CSVEAGGGGDTQYF. The CDR3 DNA sequence: TGCAGCGTTGAAGCGGGCGGGGGGGGAGATACGCAGTATTTT.

The chain joins TRBV9 to TRBJ1-4; 8 nucleotides match TRBD1. Germline V gene lookup returns CDR1 SGDLS and CDR2 YYNGEE. V lost 2 bases, J lost 7 bases, and 7 bases stayed unmatched. The CDR3 loop spans 15 amino acids. The CDR3 DNA sequence: TGTGCCAGCAGCGTCCAGGGGGGGACAGGTGAAAAACTGTTTTTT. Its translation is CASSVQGGTGEKLFF.

The chain is built from TRBV4-1 and TRBJ2-2, with TRBD2 identical over 11 bases. Germline V gene sequence: CDR1 MGHRA, CDR2 YSYEKL. The CDR3 is 18 amino acids. V gave up 1 base and J gave up 5 bases; unmatched junction bases: 9. The CDR3 DNA reads as TGCGCCAGCAGCCAAGTCGGTAGCGGGAGGGCCGGTACCGGGGAGCTGTTTTTT. It is translated as CASSQVGSGRAGTGELFF.

The chain couples TRBV7-9 to TRBJ2-2; no definite D call. V lost 4 bases to trimming and J lost 5 bases, with 8 bases between them. CDR3 length: 13 amino acids. Germline CDR1 reads SEHNR; CDR2 reads FQNEAQ (reference sequence). The CDR3 DNA reads TGTGCCAGCAGCTCTCGGCGGACCGGGGAGCTGTTTTTT. Amino acid sequence: CASSSRRTGELFF.

The chain carries TRBV19 and TRBJ1-2; 10 bases are shared with TRBD1. Per germline, CDR1 LNHDA and CDR2 SQIVND (reference sequence). This CDR3 has 13 residues. V lost 6 bases, J lost 8 bases, and 6 bases stayed unmatched. CDR3 coding DNA: TGTGCCAGTAGGCGACAGGGGGCGCAAGGCTACACCTTC. Its translation: CASRRQGAQGYTF.

The chain has TRBV18 and TRBJ2-7; D is uncertain. The CDR3 spans 14 residues. The V gene lost 0 bases and the J gene lost 6 bases, with 12 bases spanning the gap. Per germline, CDR1 KGHSH and CDR2 LQKENI. This CDR3 is CASSPPSLLGEQYF. The CDR3 region has the DNA TGTGCCAGCTCACCACCAAGTCTCCTCGGCGAGCAGTACTTC.

The chain employs TRBV2 and TRBJ2-1; weak D call: TRBD1 (6 bases). Between the trimmed V and J ends, which lost 7 bases and 5 bases, there was a span of 15 bases. Germline loops: CDR1 SNHLY, CDR2 FYNNEI. The CDR3 sequence is 14 residues long. This CDR3 reads CASNGLGQDNEQFF. In DNA form, the CDR3 reads TGTGCCAGCAACGGGTTGGGACAAGACAATGAGCAGTTCTTC.

V usage is TRBV14 and J usage is TRBJ1-2; unclear D gene. This CDR3 has 12 amino acids. V was trimmed by 1 base and J by 9 bases, leaving 9 bases between them. In germline, CDR1 is SGHDN, CDR2 FVKESK. Written as DNA, the CDR3 is TGTGCCAGCAGCCAAGGGAGGGTTAGCTACACCTTC. This translates into CASSQGRVSYTF.

This rearrangement joins TRBV9 to TRBJ1-1, with a weak D call TRBD1 (5 bases). Trimming stripped 4 bases from V and 7 bases from J, with 20 bases between. Germline lookup yields CDR1 SGDLS and CDR2 YYNGEE. The CDR3 sequence is 15 residues long. CDR3 DNA: TGTGCCAGCAGCCCCGGCGGCGGGGCAAGGGGTGAAGCTTTCTTT. Translated, it gives CASSPGGGARGEAFF.

The chain is built from TRBV13 and TRBJ2-2; TRBD2 matches at 7 bases. This CDR3 comprises 15 residues. Trimming removed 5 bases from V and 3 bases from J; junction bases left unmatched: 6. CDR1 and CDR2 (germline): PRHDT, FYEKMQ (reference sequence). CDR3 DNA: TGTGCCAGCAGCGCGCGGACTAGTGACACCGGGGAGCTGTTTTTT. This gives the protein CASSARTSDTGELFF.

The V call is TRBV4-2, the J call TRBJ1-5; maybe TRBD1 (6 bases). The CDR3 totals 14 residues. The germline gives CDR1 LGHNA, CDR2 YNFKEQ. V shed 4 bases and J shed 6 bases, with 13 bases lying between them. Here the CDR3 DNA reads TGTGCCAGCAGCCTAGGGGGGGCGGTTCAGCCCCAGCATTTT. It is translated as CASSLGGAVQPQHF.

J is TRBJ1-5 and V is TRBV9; possible D gene TRBD1, 6 bases. The CDR3 extends over 15 amino acids. Germline V CDR1 and CDR2: SGDLS, YYNGEE. V dropped 4 bases and J dropped 1 base, with 12 bases sitting between them. The CDR3 sequence is CASSQTGRSNQPQHF. The CDR3 DNA reads as TGTGCCAGCAGCCAGACAGGTCGGAGCAATCAGCCCCAGCATTTT.

This clone was seen a few times. The genes are TRBV27 and TRBJ2-1; weak D call: TRBD1 (6 bases). The CDR3 has 17 amino acids. V was shortened by 1 base and J by 4 bases, with 17 bases between the two germline ends. CDR1 MNHEY and CDR2 SMNVEV come from the germline V gene (reference sequence). Written as DNA, the CDR3 is TGTGCCAGCAGTTTATGGGGGCTAAGGAGTCCTTACAATGAGCAGTTCTTC. This gives the protein CASSLWGLRSPYNEQFF.

The chain combines TRBV29-1 with TRBJ2-7; D is possibly TRBD2 (6 bases). This CDR3 region has 13 residues. Germline V gene data show CDR1 as SQVTM and CDR2 as ANQGSEA. The ends were cut back, 5 bases at V and 2 bases at J, with 13 bases in the middle. Here the CDR3 DNA reads TGCAGCGTTACGGGAGACGGAACCTACGAGCAGTACTTC. As protein: CSVTGDGTYEQYF.

This clone appeared a few times. V gene TRBV13 combines with J gene TRBJ2-3; a weak D match, TRBD2 (6 bases). The germline V and J ends were trimmed by 4 bases and 0 bases, with 26 bases remaining between them. In germline, CDR1 is PRHDT, CDR2 FYEKMQ (reference sequence). The CDR3 has 20 amino acids. The CDR3 sequence is CASSSRDSGWGIYSTDTQYF. The DNA for the CDR3 is TGTGCCAGCAGCTCTCGGGACTCCGGGTGGGGGATTTATAGCACAGATACGCAGTATTTT.

The chain couples TRBV27 to TRBJ2-7, with 8 bases lining up with TRBD2. V shed 4 bases and J 3 bases; nucleotides not matched to a gene: 5. CDR3 length: 14 amino acids. Germline CDR1 MNHEY, CDR2 SMNVEV (reference sequence). The CDR3 region is CASSYTAGDYEQYF. For the CDR3, the DNA is TGTGCCAGCAGTTATACAGCGGGGGACTACGAGCAGTACTTC.

This clone has only a few counts. The rearrangement joins TRBV27 to TRBJ1-2; a weak D match, TRBD1 (6 bases). Trimming took 5 bases from V and 2 from J, leaving 15 bases between them. CDR3 size: 15 residues. Germline V gene data show CDR1 as MNHEY and CDR2 as SMNVEV (reference sequence). CDR3 amino acids: CASSHGSGGNYGYTF. CDR3 nucleotide sequence: TGTGCCAGCAGTCACGGTTCGGGGGGCAACTATGGCTACACCTTC.

Concerning this clone itself: An end of the junction does not agree with germline; a read error may underlie this. The J gene is TRBJ2-2, the V gene TRBV7-7; a weak D match, TRBD2 (6 bases). CDR1 and CDR2 from the germline V gene are SSHAT and FNYEAQ (reference sequence). CDR3 length equals 14 residues. Here the CDR3 reads CASSFTAGSGELFF. The CDR3 DNA follows: TGTGCTAGCAGCTTCACGGCGGGGTCCGGGGAGCTGTTTTTT. Based on the CDR3 plus reference TRBV7-7 and TRBJ2-2, the full variable domain is GAGVSQSPRYKVTKRGQDVTLRCDPISSHATLYWYQQALGQGPEFLTYFNYEAQPDKSGLPSDRFSAERPEGSISTLTIQRTEQRDSAMYRCASSFTAGSGELFFGEGSRLTVL.

This clone occurred a few times. The V gene is TRBV6-6, the J gene TRBJ1-2, with no clear D. V shed 0 bases and J shed 4 bases, with 9 bases lying between them. Germline lookup yields CDR1 MNHNY and CDR2 SVGAGI (reference sequence). The CDR3 is 14 residues long. The CDR3 region is CASSYSMGSYGYTF. The CDR3 DNA sequence: TGTGCCAGCAGTTACTCGATGGGGAGCTATGGCTACACCTTC.

This chain connects TRBV25-1 to TRBJ1-3, with D unresolved. The V gene's germline CDR1 is MGHDK and CDR2 SYGVNS. This CDR3 spans 13 amino acids. The V end was cut by 8 bases, the J end by 1 base, with 9 bases between. The CDR3 loop reads CASRSSSGNTIYF. CDR3 DNA sequence: TGTGCCAGCCGGAGCAGTTCTGGAAACACCATATATTTT. Together with reference TRBV25-1 and TRBJ1-3, the CDR3 gives the full variable domain: EADIYQTPRYLVIGTGKKITLECSQTMGHDKMYWYQQDPGMELHLIHYSYGVNSTEKGDLSSESTVSRIRTEHFPLTLESARPSHTSQYLCASRSSSGNTIYFGEGSWLTVV.

The CDR3 loop is CASSLDRQETQYF. DNA of the CDR3: TGTGCCAGTAGTTTGGACAGGCAAGAGACCCAGTACTTC. The chain employs TRBV19 and TRBJ2-5, with TRBD1 identical over 7 bases. Germline V CDR1 and CDR2: LNHDA, SQIVND (reference sequence). CDR3 length: 13 amino acids. Germline trimming cut 5 bases from V and 2 bases from J; bases unmatched to any gene: 2.

The chain links TRBV6-1 to TRBJ2-5; D uncertain. The CDR3 is 13 amino acids. CDR1 is MNHNS and CDR2 is SASEGT in the germline V gene. The V and J ends lost 5 bases and 1 base respectively, with 8 bases between them. As DNA, the CDR3 is TGTGCCAGCAGTTATACGGTCCAAGAGACCCAGTACTTC. Its translation: CASSYTVQETQYF.